The TCR beta chain under discussion was sequenced for a study of cytomegalovirus exposure and HLA in healthy donors. Overall study: About 200 million T cells yielded approximately 100 million unique TCR beta sequences, as an earlier analysis found. General study points: For most TCR beta V segments, an earlier analysis put the productive rate at about 87% or about 30% of the time. While the bulk of TCR sequences proved rare, some public TCRs turned up in many donors.

As for this clone: No antigen is known for it.

CDR1 MNHNS and CDR2 SASEGT come from the germline V gene. The V gene end was trimmed by 7 bases and the J gene end by 5 bases; junction bases not matched to a gene: 9. CDR3 size: 14 residues. PCR amplification relied on 60 Vbeta primers (plus 13 Jbeta primers). In the original workflow: An analysis that came later counted roughly 80 million unique TCR beta chains, 10 million to 11 million shared. The table came from immunoSEQ multiplex PCR; TCRdb's copy has only in-frame clones and leaves some out. The D gene and trimming were derived from the DNA, and the V and J assignments and clone size from that table. Seen here are approximately 200,000 clones, roughly 85% observed once, and the top ten hold 2% to 2.5%.

This chain connects TRBV6-1 to TRBJ2-5; 8 nucleotides match TRBD2. Sequencing was performed on PBMCs. This TCR was recovered from a woman in her forties or fifties in good health and CMV-seronegative. The CDR3 DNA reads as TGTGCCAGCATCAGCGGGGGCGGCGGGGAGACCCAGTACTTC. Encoded protein: CASISGGGGETQYF.